This T cell receptor (beta chain) came from a study of blood T cell repertoires in COVID-19. At the level of the study: PBMCs, B-cell-depleted T cells, or T cells provided the cDNA or gDNA that made up the material.

Profiled with immunoSEQ multiplex PCR; TCRdb holds only in-frame clones, not every one. The repertoire has about 370,000 clones, roughly nine tenths of them found once; the top ten carry 1.5% to 2%. The CDR3 is 13 amino acids. From germline, CDR1 is SQVTM and CDR2 ANQGSEA. The sequence derives from a woman aged 25 to 39 who had recovered from COVID-19. The chain links TRBV29-1 to TRBJ1-1, with a possible D match to TRBD1 (6 bases). Input material: PBMCs or T cells enriched from blood (not recorded which). This CDR3 is CKGGDTMNTEAFF. The DNA of the CDR3 is TGCAAGGGGGGCGATACTATGAACACTGAAGCTTTCTTT.